What follows describes a single TCR beta chain. What it binds is unknown. These data originate in a study of STAT5B mutations in CD4+ large granular lymphocyte leukemia. Study at large: The CDR3 'QG' motif was associated with a particular HLA allele among healthy donors.

The CDR3 covers 14 residues. V was pared by 4 bases and J by 4 bases, with 11 bases between. From germline, CDR1 is SGDLS and CDR2 YYNGEE. General study points: Compared with healthy controls (2/35), patient top clones favored TRBV06 (8/27). No patients shared main leukemic clonotypes, though around 27% appeared at low frequency elsewhere.

Clones were sequenced by immunoSEQ multiplex PCR, and TCRdb holds only the in-frame ones, with some missing. This sample has about 40,000 clones; 65% to 85% occur once, and the top ten carry approximately 0.32%. Material: CD4+ T cells from blood buffy coats. The chain recombines TRBV9 with TRBJ2-2; D remains ambiguous. The clonotype was recovered from a human donor in good health. CDR3 in amino acids: CASSPQTRTGELFF. DNA for the CDR3: TGTGCCAGCAGCCCCCAGACACGCACCGGGGAGCTGTTTTTT.